These 10 T cell receptor beta chains share one sample of origin, sequenced in a study of cytomegalovirus exposure and HLA in healthy donors. This PCR relied on a set of 60 Vbeta primers and 13 Jbeta primers. Produced via immunoSEQ multiplex PCR; TCRdb's table is partial and in-frame only. Of about 120,000 clones in the sample, 65% to 80% were seen once. Sequencing was done on a sample of PBMCs. The receptors were gathered from a woman aged 40-49 years in good health and CMV-seropositive.

The chain recombines TRBV6-5 with TRBJ2-3; weak D call: TRBD1 (7 bases). Trimming pared 4 bases from V and 0 bases from J, leaving 8 bases between. The germline V gene has CDR1 MNHEY and CDR2 SVGAGI. This CDR3 contains 14 residues. The CDR3 DNA sequence: TGTGCCAGCAGTTCAGGGGGGAGCACAGATACGCAGTATTTT. Translation gives CASSSGGSTDTQYF.

The chain joins TRBV6-5 to TRBJ1-4, with D perhaps TRBD1 (6 bases). Trimming took off 6 bases at V and 8 bases at J, with 16 bases between the two ends. CDR1 MNHEY and CDR2 SVGAGI come from the germline V gene. CDR3 length equals 14 residues. The CDR3 DNA reads TGTGCCAGCAGCCCCAGGGGATCGAGGGAAAAACTGTTTTTT. Amino acid sequence: CASSPRGSREKLFF.

The chain joins TRBV5-1 to TRBJ2-1; D unclear. Germline V gene sequence: CDR1 SGHRS, CDR2 YFSETQ. The CDR3 totals 13 residues. Trimming cost V 7 bases and J 4 bases, with 12 bases left between them. Here the CDR3 reads CASGQADYNEQFF. Written as DNA, the CDR3 is TGCGCCAGCGGCCAGGCTGATTACAATGAGCAGTTCTTC.

Points on this clone: Compared with germline, one end of the junction differs, possibly owing to a read error. This rearrangement joins TRBV13 to TRBJ2-1; 8 nucleotides agree with TRBD2. The V gene's germline CDR1 is PRHDT and CDR2 FYEKMQ (reference sequence). CDR3 length: 15 amino acids. The CDR3 nucleotides read TGTGCCAGCAGCTTAGAACTAGCGGCCGGCAATAAGCAGTTCTTC. Translating gives CASSLELAAGNKQFF.

The V gene is TRBV30, the J gene TRBJ2-3; the D gene is possibly TRBD2 (5 bases). This CDR3 comprises 14 residues. Germline V lookup: CDR1 GTSNPN, CDR2 SVGIG (reference sequence). The CDR3 loop is CASDGKIGTDTQYF. Here the CDR3 DNA reads TGTGCTTCAGACGGGAAAATAGGCACAGATACGCAGTATTTT. The full variable domain, with the rest looked up from reference TRBV30 and TRBJ2-3, is SQTIHQWPATLVQPVGSPLSLECTVEGTSNPNLYWYRQAAGRGLQLLFYSVGIGQISSEVPQNLSASRPQDRQFILSSKKLLLSDSGFYLCASDGKIGTDTQYFGPGTRLTVL.

The chain couples TRBV30 to TRBJ1-5; possible D gene TRBD1, 5 bases. The length of the CDR3 is 13 residues. Trimming took off 0 bases at V and 7 bases at J, with 10 bases between the two ends. The germline V gene encodes CDR1 GTSNPN and CDR2 SVGIG (reference sequence). CDR3 residues: CAWSVYQGQPQHF. The CDR3 DNA is TGTGCCTGGAGTGTATACCAGGGACAGCCCCAGCATTTT.

This rearrangement joins TRBV30 to TRBJ2-1, with 14 bases identical to TRBD2. With 5 bases clipped from V and 4 bases from J, the junction kept 1 base outside the gene matches. Germline lookup yields CDR1 GTSNPN and CDR2 SVGIG (reference sequence). This CDR3 has 14 amino acids. The DNA for the CDR3 is TGTGCCTGGGGGACTAGCGGGGGTTACAATGAGCAGTTCTTC. Its protein product is CAWGTSGGYNEQFF.

The chain is built from TRBV11-3 and TRBJ2-7, with 9 positions matching TRBD1. V shed 5 bases and J 10 bases; nucleotides not matched to a gene: 6. This CDR3 is 12 amino acids long. In germline, CDR1 is SGHNT, CDR2 YENEEA. The CDR3 nucleotides are TGTGCCAGCAGCGCCGGGACAGGGCAACAGTACTTC. This encodes CASSAGTGQQYF.

CDR3 DNA: TGTGCCACAAGCGAAAGAGGTGAAAAACTGTTTTTT. Its protein product is CATSERGEKLFF. This chain connects TRBV19 to TRBJ1-4; D ambiguous. V lost 10 bases to trimming and J lost 7 bases, with 13 bases between them. This CDR3 is 12 amino acids long. Germline V gene data show CDR1 as LNHDA and CDR2 as SQIVND (reference sequence).

This clone occurred a few times. The chain joins TRBV27 to TRBJ2-5, with D possibly matching TRBD2 (5 bases). The J call may not be correct, given that the DNA end is closer to TRBJ2-7. The CDR3 has 15 amino acids. The germline CDR1 and CDR2 sequences are MNHEY and SMNVEV (reference sequence). This CDR3 reads CASRPDTGVSYEQYF. In DNA, the CDR3 is TGTGCCAGCAGGCCCGATACCGGGGTCTCCTACGAGCAGTACTTC.